The 18 T cell receptor delta chains below all came from one sample that was sequenced in a study of gamma-delta T cells after stem cell transplantation. TCRdb applied CATT to the RT-PCR reads for clone calling. The sample holds roughly 700 delta-chain clones, just over 2.5% seen once. The source material was gamma-delta T cells. Receptor source: a human donor. It is not recorded whose cells these are; they may come from a transplant donor.

This clone is medium-sized. For this DNA, TCRdb reports the protein of a much larger clone, which diverges at residue 7, most likely from a read error; the protein presented here is translated directly from the DNA. This chain joins TRDV2 and TRDJ1; the D gene could be TRDD2 or TRDD3 (5 bases each). Germline CDR1 and CDR2: GEAIGNYY and EKD. Trimming stripped 1 base from V and 1 base from J, with 18 bases between. The CDR3 runs to 17 residues. CDR3 sequence (DNA): TGTGCCTGTGACACTCTGAGGGATTCCTTGATCACCGATAAACTCATCTTT. Its protein product is CACDTLRDSLITDKLIF.

By sample share, this clone is medium-sized (0.01 to 0.1%). This is likely an artifact of a read error, given a far larger clone one base away. Other nucleotide sequences from this sample produce the same CDR3. The chain combines TRDV2 with TRDJ2; 8 bases fit TRDD3. Trimming took 0 bases from V and 8 from J; bases not matched to a gene: 13. The CDR3 length is 17 residues. CDR1 GEAIGNYY and CDR2 EKD come from the germline V gene. The CDR3 nucleotides are TGTGCCTGTGACACCGTGAGGACTGGGGGTGAGACGGCACAACTCTTCTTT. It yields the protein CACDTVRTGGETAQLFF.

About this clone: TCRdb pairs this DNA with a much larger clone's protein that differs at residue 17, likely a read error; the protein shown was translated from the DNA. V usage is TRDV2 and J usage is TRDJ1, with 12 bases lining up with TRDD3. This CDR3 spans 20 amino acids. Per germline, CDR1 GEAIGNYY and CDR2 EKD. CDR3 amino acids: CACDTVASTGGYPYTDILIF. DNA of the CDR3: TGTGCCTGTGACACCGTCGCCTCCACTGGGGGATACCCGTACACCGATATACTCATCTTT.

This clone has only a few counts. The protein in TCRdb stems from a much larger clone and differs at residue 3 from this DNA's translation, likely a read error; here the protein is translated from the DNA. The chain carries TRDV2 and TRDJ1; 11 nucleotides align to TRDD3. The CDR3 totals 21 residues. Germline assignment: CDR1 GEAIGNYY and CDR2 EKD. The CDR3 spells CARDTVPTSGGYLAYTDKLIF. CDR3 coding DNA: TGTGCCCGTGACACAGTTCCTACTTCTGGGGGATACCTGGCGTACACCGATAAACTCATCTTT.

This clone was counted between two and nine times. This DNA translates differently at residue 12 from the TCRdb protein, which is that of a much larger clone; a read error is likely, and the protein shown is the DNA's own translation. This sequence joins TRDV2 and TRDJ1; TRDD3 might be the D (5 bases). Germline loops: CDR1 GEAIGNYY, CDR2 EKD. This CDR3 spans 16 amino acids. CDR3 in amino acids: CACEPLVGTHTYKLIF. In DNA, the CDR3 is TGTGCCTGCGAGCCCCTGGTGGGGACCCACACCTATAAACTCATCTTT.

This clone was seen a few times. A read error likely explains why the TCRdb protein, taken from a much larger clone, differs from this DNA's translation at residue 5; the protein shown is translated from the DNA. V and J are TRDV2 and TRDJ1; D may be TRDD3 (5 bases). Germline CDR1 reads GEAIGNYY; CDR2 reads EKD. Trimming took 7 bases from V and 0 from J, leaving 20 bases between them. The CDR3 extends over 16 amino acids. The CDR3 spells CACESLVGTHTDKLIF. The DNA for the CDR3 is TGTGCCTGCGAGTCCCTGGTGGGGACCCACACCGATAAACTCATCTTT.

In the case of this clone: The junction departs from the called germline gene at one end, perhaps through a read error. V usage is TRDV2 and J usage is TRDJ3, with D uncertain. The CDR3 length is 23 residues. Germline-derived CDR1 and CDR2 are GEAIGNYY and EKD. CDR3 DNA sequence: TGTGCCGGTGACACCGTCCGACGGTCCGCTGGAGTCGGGTATCTCCGGGACACCCGACAGATGTTTTTC. Translating gives CAGDTVRRSAGVGYLRDTRQMFF.

Concerning this clone: A far larger clone differs by one base, so this is likely a read error. Other DNA sequences in this sample translate to the same CDR3. The gene calls are TRDV1 and TRDJ4; possibly TRDD3 for D (6 bases). Per germline, CDR1 TSWWSYY and CDR2 QGS. The length of the CDR3 is 22 residues. DNA of the CDR3: TGTGCTCTTGGGTGGATCGGGAAGGCGTCTCGTACTGGGAGGGGGGGAACCAGGCCCCTGATCTTT. It yields the protein CALGWIGKASRTGRGGTRPLIF.

A remark on this clone: This DNA's translation differs at residue 15 from TCRdb's protein, which comes from a much larger clone; a read error is likely, and the protein shown is translated from the DNA. The genes are TRDV2 and TRDJ3; 10 bases are shared with TRDD3. Per germline, CDR1 GEAIGNYY and CDR2 EKD. The CDR3 spans 18 residues. In DNA form, the CDR3 reads TGTGCCTGTGACCCTACTGGGGGATCCTCCTGGGACACCCGACGGATGTTTTTC. Its translation is CACDPTGGSSWDTRRMFF.

This clone has just a few counts. This likely reflects a read error, since a far larger clone is one base away. Different DNA sequences within this sample yield the same CDR3. This chain uses TRDV1 with TRDJ1; D is tentatively TRDD2 or TRDD3 (5 bases each). This CDR3 is 25 amino acids long. Germline CDR1 TSWWSYY, CDR2 QGS. CDR3 nucleotides: TGCGCTCTTGGGGAACTTTGGATTCACGCGCGACCTTCGGGCGATACCCCCAGGTACACCGATAAACTCATCTTT. Translating gives CALGELWIHARPSGDTPRYTDKLIF.

This clone was recorded a few times. A far larger clone differs by one base, so this is likely a read error. This same CDR3 is encoded by further DNA sequences in the sample. The V call is TRDV2, the J call TRDJ1, with 7 bases matching TRDD3. From germline, CDR1 is GEAIGNYY and CDR2 EKD. The CDR3 is 19 residues long. V was pared by 0 bases and J by 4 bases, with 19 bases of the junction left unmatched. Here the CDR3 reads CACDTGALGYSIQLDKLIF. Here the CDR3 DNA reads TGTGCCTGTGACACCGGAGCCTTGGGATACTCTATTCAACTCGATAAACTCATCTTT.

A word on this clone: One end of the junction fails to match germline, which may point to a read error. This chain links TRDV2 with TRDJ1; TRDD3 matches at 9 bases. The germline gives CDR1 GEAIGNYY, CDR2 EKD. The CDR3 is 18 residues long. CDR3 DNA: TGTGCCTGTGACGGCCCCCTGGGGGATTCCTTGATCACCGACAAACTCATCTTT. It encodes CACDGPLGDSLITDKLIF.

This clone was found a few times. This DNA's translation differs at residue 13 from TCRdb's protein, which comes from a much larger clone; a read error is likely, and the protein shown is translated from the DNA. This chain joins TRDV2 and TRDJ2; 8 nucleotides agree with TRDD3. This CDR3 region has 17 residues. CDR1 is GEAIGNYY and CDR2 is EKD in the germline V gene. This CDR3 reads CACDTVRTGGETEQLFF. In DNA form, the CDR3 reads TGTGCCTGTGACACCGTGAGGACTGGGGGTGAGACAGAACAACTCTTCTTT.

A word on this clone: The amino acid sequence in TCRdb belongs to a much larger clone and departs from this DNA's translation at residue 7, likely a sequencing read error; the sequence shown is translated from the DNA. The J gene is TRDJ3, the V gene TRDV2, with D uncertain. V lost 1 base, J lost 0 bases, and 12 bases lay in between. Germline CDR1 is GEAIGNYY and CDR2 is EKD. The CDR3 covers 18 residues. CDR3 residues: CACDTTVTASWDTRQMFF. The CDR3 DNA reads as TGTGCCTGTGACACGACCGTCACTGCCTCCTGGGACACCCGACAGATGTTTTTC.

This clone was seen a handful of times. The translation of this DNA and the TCRdb protein of a much larger clone differ at residue 10, probably owing to a read error; the protein shown here is translated from the DNA. This chain joins TRDV2 and TRDJ1, with 9 bases identical to TRDD3. Germline CDR1 and CDR2: GEAIGNYY and EKD. The CDR3 has 15 amino acids. The J segment lost 4 bases and the V segment lost 7 bases, leaving 12 bases of the junction unmatched. This CDR3 is CACERLGDRNDKLIF. The CDR3, as DNA: TGTGCCTGCGAGAGGTTGGGGGATAGGAACGATAAACTCATCTTT.

Regarding this clone: The protein TCRdb gives is from a much larger clone and does not agree with this DNA's translation at residue 6, likely a read error; the protein shown here comes from the DNA. The gene calls are TRDV2 and TRDJ1; 11 nucleotides agree with TRDD3. This CDR3 is built from 21 residues. Germline CDR1 reads GEAIGNYY; CDR2 reads EKD. J was trimmed by 0 bases and V by 1 base; bases with no gene match: 18. As DNA, the CDR3 is TGTGCCTGTGACACAATTCCTACTTCTGGGGGATACCTGGCGTACACCGATAAACTCATCTTT. Amino acid sequence: CACDTIPTSGGYLAYTDKLIF.

Concerning this clone itself: Only one base separates this from a far larger clonotype, so it likely reflects a read error. Other DNA sequences in the same sample also yield this CDR3. This chain connects TRDV2 to TRDJ1; possible D gene TRDD2, 7 bases. Germline V gene sequence: CDR1 GEAIGNYY, CDR2 EKD. This CDR3 has 21 residues. V lost 1 base, J lost 0 bases, and 29 bases lay in between. This CDR3 reads CACDTVPTSGGYLAYTDKLIF. CDR3 DNA sequence: TGTGCCTGTGACACAGTTCCTACTTCTGGTGGATACCTGGCGTACACCGATAAACTCATCTTT.

This clone occurred a few times. The protein recorded in TCRdb matches a much larger clone and deviates from this DNA's translation at residue 11, suggesting a read error; the protein here is obtained by translating the DNA. The chain joins TRDV2 to TRDJ1; 9 positions agree with TRDD3. V shed 7 bases, J shed 6 bases, and the junction held 14 bases outside the gene matches. CDR1 and CDR2 (germline): GEAIGNYY, EKD. This CDR3 is built from 15 residues. The CDR3 DNA reads TGTGCCTGCGAGAGGTTGGGGGATAGGGACTATAAACTCATCTTT. Its translation is CACERLGDRDYKLIF.